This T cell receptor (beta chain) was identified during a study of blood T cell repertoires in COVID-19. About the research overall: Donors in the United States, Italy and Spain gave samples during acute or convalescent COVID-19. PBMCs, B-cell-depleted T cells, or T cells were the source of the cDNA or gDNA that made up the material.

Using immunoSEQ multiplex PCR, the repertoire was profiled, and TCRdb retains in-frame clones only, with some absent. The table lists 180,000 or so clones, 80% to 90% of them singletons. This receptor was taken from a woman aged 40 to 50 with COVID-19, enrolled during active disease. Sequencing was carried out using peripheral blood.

The CDR3 spells CAISDQADTYNEQFF. In nucleotides, the CDR3 is TGTGCCATCAGTGACCAAGCGGATACCTACAATGAGCAGTTCTTC. The chain employs TRBV10-3 and TRBJ2-1; possible D gene TRBD2, 5 bases. CDR1 and CDR2 (germline): ENHRY, SYGVKD. The CDR3 contains 15 residues. Trimming removed 3 bases from V and 2 bases from J, with 11 bases in between.